The source of this T cell receptor beta chain is a study of cytomegalovirus exposure and HLA in healthy donors. The PCR was carried out with 60 Vbeta primers and 13 Jbeta primers. Repertoires were generated with immunoSEQ multiplex PCR, while TCRdb's copy carries only in-frame clones and drops some. The table lists roughly 140,000 clones, 76% of them singletons. CDR1 and CDR2 (germline): SQVTM, ANQGSEA. After removal of 6 bases from V and 8 bases from J, the junction contained 14 bases not matched to a gene. The CDR3 spans 15 residues. The sequencing sample was made of PBMCs. The chain employs TRBV29-1 and TRBJ1-2; 11 bases fit TRBD1. This receptor was taken from a woman aged 40 to 50 in good health and CMV-seronegative. The chain's CDR3 is CSVWTSGQGAGGYTF. The DNA of the CDR3 is TGCAGCGTGTGGACCTCTGGACAGGGGGCGGGCGGCTACACCTTC.